This TCR beta chain was sequenced for a study of blood T cell repertoires in COVID-19. Assay: immunoSEQ multiplex PCR; the TCRdb copy retains only in-frame clones and omits some. The sample holds roughly 400,000 clones, more than 80% seen once. The CDR3 consists of 16 residues. Germline values: CDR1 SGHTA, CDR2 FQGNSA. V gave up 5 bases and J gave up 1 base; unmatched junction bases: 4. The chain joins TRBV7-2 to TRBJ1-5; TRBD1 aligns across 11 bases. The sample consisted of PBMCs or T cells enriched from blood (not recorded which). The sequence was obtained from a man aged 25 to 40 who had recovered from COVID-19. The CDR3 nucleotides are TGTGCCAGCAGCCCTCGGGACAGGGGGAGCAATCAGCCCCAGCATTTT. It is translated as CASSPRDRGSNQPQHF.